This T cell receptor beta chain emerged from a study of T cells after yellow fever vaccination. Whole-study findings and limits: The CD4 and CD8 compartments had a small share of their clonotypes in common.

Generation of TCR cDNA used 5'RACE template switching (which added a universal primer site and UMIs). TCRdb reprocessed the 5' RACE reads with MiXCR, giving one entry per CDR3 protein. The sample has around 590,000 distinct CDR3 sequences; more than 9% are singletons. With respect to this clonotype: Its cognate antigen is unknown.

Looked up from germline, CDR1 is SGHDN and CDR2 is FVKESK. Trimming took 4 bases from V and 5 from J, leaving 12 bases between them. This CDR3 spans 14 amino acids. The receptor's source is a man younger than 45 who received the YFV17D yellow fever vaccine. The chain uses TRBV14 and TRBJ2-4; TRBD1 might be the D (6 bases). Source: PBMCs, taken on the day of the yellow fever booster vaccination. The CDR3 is CASSPRGQQNIQYF. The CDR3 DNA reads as TGTGCCAGCAGCCCCCGGGGACAACAAAACATTCAGTACTTC.